This TCR beta chain stems from a study of cytomegalovirus exposure and HLA in healthy donors. Germline CDR1 reads SEHNR; CDR2 reads FQNEAQ (reference sequence). The CDR3 is 17 residues long. V dropped 4 bases and J dropped 0 bases, with 15 bases sitting between them. This clone was counted a few times. The primer mix had 60 Vbeta and 13 Jbeta primers. The protocol was immunoSEQ multiplex PCR, while the TCRdb copy is restricted to in-frame clones and leaves out a portion. The repertoire holds about 130,000 clones, with 8% to 11% as singletons. The sample taken for sequencing was PBMCs. The sequence came from a woman younger than 35 in good health and CMV-seropositive. V usage is TRBV7-9 and J usage is TRBJ2-2; D is possibly TRBD2 (6 bases). This CDR3 reads CASSSKLAAANTGELFF. The CDR3 DNA follows: TGTGCCAGCAGCTCGAAACTAGCCGCGGCGAACACCGGGGAGCTGTTTTTT.